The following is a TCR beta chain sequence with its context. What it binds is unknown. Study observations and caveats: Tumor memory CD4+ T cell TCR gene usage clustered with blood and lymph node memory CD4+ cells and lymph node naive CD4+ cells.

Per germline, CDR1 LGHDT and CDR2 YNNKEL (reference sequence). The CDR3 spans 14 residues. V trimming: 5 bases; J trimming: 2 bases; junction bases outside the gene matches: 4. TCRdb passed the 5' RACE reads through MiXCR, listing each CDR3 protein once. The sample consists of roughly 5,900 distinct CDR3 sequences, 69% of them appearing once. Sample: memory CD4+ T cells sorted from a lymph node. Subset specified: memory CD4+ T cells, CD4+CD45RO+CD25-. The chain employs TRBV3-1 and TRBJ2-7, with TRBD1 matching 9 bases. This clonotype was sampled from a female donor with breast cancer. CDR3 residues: CASSTRQGAYEQYF. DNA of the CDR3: TGTGCCAGCAGCACCCGACAGGGGGCCTACGAGCAGTACTTC.